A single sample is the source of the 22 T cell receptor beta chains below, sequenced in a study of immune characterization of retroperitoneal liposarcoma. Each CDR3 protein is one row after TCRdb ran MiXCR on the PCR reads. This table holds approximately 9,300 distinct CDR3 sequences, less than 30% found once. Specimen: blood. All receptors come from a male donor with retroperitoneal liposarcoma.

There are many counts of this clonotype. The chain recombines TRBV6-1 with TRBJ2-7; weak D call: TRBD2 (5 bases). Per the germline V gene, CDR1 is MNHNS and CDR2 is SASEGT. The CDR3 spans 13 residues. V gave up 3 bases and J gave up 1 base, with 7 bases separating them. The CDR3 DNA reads TGTGCCAGCAGTGACCGGGGATCCTACGAGCAGTACGTC. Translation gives CASSDRGSYEQYV.

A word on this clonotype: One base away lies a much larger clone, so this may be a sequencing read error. DNA for the CDR3: TGTGCCAGCAGCCGGATCTCGGAGGGCCAGTACCAAGAGACCCAGTTCTTC. Protein sequence: CASSRISEGQYQETQFF. V usage is TRBV3-1 and J usage is TRBJ2-1, with D possibly TRBD2 on 6 matching bases. Per germline, CDR1 LGHDT and CDR2 YNNKEL (reference sequence). The CDR3 spans 17 residues. The ends were cut back, 4 bases at V and 13 bases at J, with 29 bases in the middle.

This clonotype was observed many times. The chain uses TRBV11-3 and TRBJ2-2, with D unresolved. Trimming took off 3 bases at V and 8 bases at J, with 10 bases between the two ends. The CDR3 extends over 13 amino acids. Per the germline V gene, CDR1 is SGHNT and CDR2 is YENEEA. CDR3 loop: CASSLARTGELFF. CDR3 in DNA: TGTGCCAGCAGCTTGGCCCGCACTGGGGAGCTGTTTTTT.

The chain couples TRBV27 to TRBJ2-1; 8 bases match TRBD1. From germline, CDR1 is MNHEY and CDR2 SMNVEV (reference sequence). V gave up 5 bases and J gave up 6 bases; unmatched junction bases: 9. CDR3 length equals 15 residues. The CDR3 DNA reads TGTGCCAGCAGTCCTAACCGGGACAGGAGCAATGAGCAGTTCTTC. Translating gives CASSPNRDRSNEQFF.

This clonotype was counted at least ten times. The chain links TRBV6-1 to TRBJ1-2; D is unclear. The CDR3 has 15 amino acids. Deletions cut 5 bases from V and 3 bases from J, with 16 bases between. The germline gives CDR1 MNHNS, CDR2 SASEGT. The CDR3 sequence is CASSPIQYYDYGYTF. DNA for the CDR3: TGTGCCAGCAGTCCAATTCAGTATTACGACTATGGCTACACCTTC.

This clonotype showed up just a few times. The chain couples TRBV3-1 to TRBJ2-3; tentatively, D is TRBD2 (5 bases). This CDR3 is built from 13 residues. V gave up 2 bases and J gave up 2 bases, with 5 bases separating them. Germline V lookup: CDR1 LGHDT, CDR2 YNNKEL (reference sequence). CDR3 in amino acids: CASSQLATDTQYF. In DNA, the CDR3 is TGTGCCAGCAGCCAACTAGCCACAGATACGCAGTATTTT.

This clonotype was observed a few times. CDR3 residues: CASSLSPAYGYTF. CDR3 coding DNA: TGTGCCAGCAGTTTATCCCCGGCCTATGGCTACACCTTC. V gene TRBV12-3 or TRBV12-4 combines with J gene TRBJ1-2; D unclear. V shed 2 bases and J shed 4 bases, with 8 bases lying between them. The CDR3 covers 13 residues.

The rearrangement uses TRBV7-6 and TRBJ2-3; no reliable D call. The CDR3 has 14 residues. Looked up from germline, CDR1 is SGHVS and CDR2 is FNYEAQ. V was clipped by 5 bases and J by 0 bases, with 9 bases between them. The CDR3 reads CASSQELSTDTQYF. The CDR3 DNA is TGTGCCAGCAGCCAAGAGCTTAGCACAGATACGCAGTATTTT.

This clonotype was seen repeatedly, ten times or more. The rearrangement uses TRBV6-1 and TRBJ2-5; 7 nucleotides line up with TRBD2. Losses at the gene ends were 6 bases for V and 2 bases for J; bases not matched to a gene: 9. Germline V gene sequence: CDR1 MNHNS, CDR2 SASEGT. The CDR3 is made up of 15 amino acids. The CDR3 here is CASSPIAGVQETQYF. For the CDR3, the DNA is TGTGCCAGCAGCCCCATTGCGGGGGTACAAGAGACCCAGTACTTC.

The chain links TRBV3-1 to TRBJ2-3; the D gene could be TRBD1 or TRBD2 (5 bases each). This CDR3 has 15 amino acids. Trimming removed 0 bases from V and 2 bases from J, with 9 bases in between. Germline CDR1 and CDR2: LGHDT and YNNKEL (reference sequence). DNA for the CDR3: TGTGCCAGCAGCCAAGACGGGGCGTCCACAGATACGCAGTATTTT. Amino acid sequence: CASSQDGASTDTQYF.

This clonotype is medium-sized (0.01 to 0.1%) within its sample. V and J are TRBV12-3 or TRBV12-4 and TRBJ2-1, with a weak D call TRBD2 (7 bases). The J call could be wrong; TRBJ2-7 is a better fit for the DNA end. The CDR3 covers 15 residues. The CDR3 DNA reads TGTGCCAGCAGTCCCGGGGGGCCCTTATCCTACGAGCAGTACTTC. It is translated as CASSPGGPLSYEQYF.

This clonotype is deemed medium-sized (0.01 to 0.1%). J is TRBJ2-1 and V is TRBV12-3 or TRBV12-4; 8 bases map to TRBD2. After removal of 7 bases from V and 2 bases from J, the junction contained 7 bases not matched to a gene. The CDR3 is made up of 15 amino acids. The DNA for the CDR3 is TGTGCCAGCACCCCGGATAGCGGGGCCTACAATGAGCAGTTCTTC. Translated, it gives CASTPDSGAYNEQFF.

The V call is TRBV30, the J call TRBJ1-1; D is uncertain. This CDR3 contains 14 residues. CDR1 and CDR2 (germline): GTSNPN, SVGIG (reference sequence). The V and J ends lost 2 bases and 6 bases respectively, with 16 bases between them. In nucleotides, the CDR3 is TGTGCCTGGAGTACGTATCGGACGGGTCCTGAAGCTTTCTTT. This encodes CAWSTYRTGPEAFF.

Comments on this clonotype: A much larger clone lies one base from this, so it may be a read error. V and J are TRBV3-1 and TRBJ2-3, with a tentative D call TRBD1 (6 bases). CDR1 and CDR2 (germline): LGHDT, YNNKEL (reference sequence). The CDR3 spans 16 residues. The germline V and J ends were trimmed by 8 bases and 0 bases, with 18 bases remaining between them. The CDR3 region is CASRAGAETSTDTQYF. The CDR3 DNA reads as TGTGCCAGCCGGGCAGGGGCAGAGACTAGCACAGATACGCAGTATTTT.

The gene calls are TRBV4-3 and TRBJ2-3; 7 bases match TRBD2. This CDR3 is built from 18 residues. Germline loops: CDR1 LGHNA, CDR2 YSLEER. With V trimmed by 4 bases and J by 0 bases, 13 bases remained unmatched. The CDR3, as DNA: TGCGCCAGCAGCCCCCGTGGGGAGGGGTCCACTAGCACAGATACGCAGTATTTT. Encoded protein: CASSPRGEGSTSTDTQYF.

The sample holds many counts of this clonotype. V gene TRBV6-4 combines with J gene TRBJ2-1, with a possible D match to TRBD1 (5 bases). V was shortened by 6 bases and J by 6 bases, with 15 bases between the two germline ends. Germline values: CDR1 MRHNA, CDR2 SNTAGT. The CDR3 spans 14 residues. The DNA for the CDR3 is TGTGCCAGCAGGGCAGGGCAGGGAATCAATGAGCAGTTCTTC. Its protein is CASRAGQGINEQFF.

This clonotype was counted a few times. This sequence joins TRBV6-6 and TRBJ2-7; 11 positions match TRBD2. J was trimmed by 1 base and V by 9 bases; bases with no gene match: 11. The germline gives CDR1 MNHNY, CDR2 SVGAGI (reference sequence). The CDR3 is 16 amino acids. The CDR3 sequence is CASRGLAVGGSYEQYF. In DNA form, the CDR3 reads TGTGCCAGTCGGGGACTAGCGGTTGGGGGATCCTACGAGCAGTACTTC.

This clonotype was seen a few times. The DNA for the CDR3 is TGCGCCAGCAGCTTCAGGACAGGGACCCCCACAGATACGCAGTATTTT. It specifies CASSFRTGTPTDTQYF. The chain has TRBV5-1 and TRBJ2-3, with TRBD1 identical over 8 bases. CDR1 and CDR2 (germline): SGHRS, YFSETQ. This CDR3 is built from 16 residues. V dropped 2 bases and J dropped 2; count of bases not matched to a gene: 7.

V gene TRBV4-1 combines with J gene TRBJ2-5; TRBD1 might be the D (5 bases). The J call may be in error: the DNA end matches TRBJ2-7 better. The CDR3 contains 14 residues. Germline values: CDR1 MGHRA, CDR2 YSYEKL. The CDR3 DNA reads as TGCGCCAGCAGCCAAGGGCTGGACAACTACGAGCAGTACTTC. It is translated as CASSQGLDNYEQYF.

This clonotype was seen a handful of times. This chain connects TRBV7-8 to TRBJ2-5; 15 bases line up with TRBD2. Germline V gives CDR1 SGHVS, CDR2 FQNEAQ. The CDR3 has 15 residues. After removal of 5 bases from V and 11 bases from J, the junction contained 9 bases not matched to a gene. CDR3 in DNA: TGTGCCAGCAGCCTCGGGACTAGCGGGAGGAATGAGCAGTACTTC. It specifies CASSLGTSGRNEQYF. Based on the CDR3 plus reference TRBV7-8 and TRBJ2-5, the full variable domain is GAGVSQSPRYKVAKRGQDVALRCDPISGHVSLFWYQQALGQGPEFLTYFQNEAQLDKSGLPSDRFFAERPEGSVSTLKIQRTQQEDSAVYLCASSLGTSGRNEQYFGPGTRLLVL.

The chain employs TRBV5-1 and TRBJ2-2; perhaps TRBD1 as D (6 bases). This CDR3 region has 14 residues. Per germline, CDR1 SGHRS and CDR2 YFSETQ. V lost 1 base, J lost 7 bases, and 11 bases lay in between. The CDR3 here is CASSLLPGVGELFF. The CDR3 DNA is TGCGCCAGCAGCTTGTTGCCAGGGGTCGGGGAGCTGTTTTTT.

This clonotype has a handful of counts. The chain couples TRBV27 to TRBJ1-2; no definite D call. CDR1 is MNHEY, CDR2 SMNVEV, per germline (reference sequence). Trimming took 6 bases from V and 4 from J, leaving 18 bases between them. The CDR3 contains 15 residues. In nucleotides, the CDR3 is TGTGCCAGCAGCCCCCTCGGGCAAAGGACCTATGGCTACACCTTC. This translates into CASSPLGQRTYGYTF.